The 21 T cell receptor beta chains below all came from one sample that was sequenced in a study of neurological immune-mediated disorders. Time point denoted: longitudinal time-point 2. A single record per CDR3 protein comes from TCRdb applying MiXCR to the 5' RACE reads. The sample yields 55,000 to 65,000 distinct CDR3 sequences, about 10% seen once. Sequenced material: PBMCs. The receptors were gathered from a man under 40 in good health.

This clonotype was counted at least ten times. This chain links TRBV6-4 with TRBJ1-1, with TRBD1 matching over 7 bases. In germline, CDR1 is MRHNA, CDR2 SNTAGT. The CDR3 sequence is 16 residues long. J lost 9 bases, V lost 0 bases, and 13 bases had no gene match. DNA of the CDR3: TGTGCCAGCAGTGACTCGATATGGGACAGCGCGTATAAAGCTTTCTTT. Translation gives CASSDSIWDSAYKAFF.

This clonotype was detected many times. The J gene is TRBJ1-1, the V gene TRBV20-1; 7 bases agree with TRBD1. The ends lost 6 bases at V and 4 bases at J; junction bases unmatched: 14. The length of the CDR3 is 15 residues. Germline V gives CDR1 DFQATT, CDR2 SNEGSKA (reference sequence). Written as DNA, the CDR3 is TGCAGTGCCTTTTTGGGACAGACAAGGGGCACTGAAGCTTTCTTT. Translation gives CSAFLGQTRGTEAFF.

This clonotype was seen many times. This sequence joins TRBV28 and TRBJ2-7, with 10 bases fitting TRBD1. Trimming removed 6 bases from V and 9 bases from J; junction bases left unmatched: 14. The germline V gene has CDR1 MDHEN and CDR2 SYDVKM. This CDR3 has 15 residues. The CDR3 region has the DNA TGTGCCAGCAGCCCGACCGGGACAGGGGTACTGCGGCAGTACTTC. Protein product: CASSPTGTGVLRQYF.

The V and J genes are TRBV28 and TRBJ2-5; D ambiguous. From germline, CDR1 is MDHEN and CDR2 SYDVKM. V lost 6 bases and J lost 4, with 15 bases in between. The CDR3 totals 14 residues. The CDR3 region has the DNA TGTGCCAGCAGCCCTCCGGGCGGTGGAGAGACCCAGTACTTC. This encodes CASSPPGGGETQYF.

The table lists this clonotype with many counts. The CDR3: CAISDPGEVTKNIQYF. CDR3 coding DNA: TGTGCCATCAGTGACCCCGGAGAGGTAACCAAAAACATTCAGTACTTC. This rearrangement joins TRBV10-3 to TRBJ2-4; D not certain. Germline CDR1 and CDR2: ENHRY and SYGVKD. With 3 bases removed from V and 2 bases from J, the gap between germline ends came to 14 bases. This CDR3 is 16 amino acids long.

This clonotype was seen at least ten times. J is TRBJ2-2 and V is TRBV5-1; D gene uncertain. This CDR3 comprises 12 residues. Germline V CDR1 and CDR2: SGHRS, YFSETQ. Between the trimmed V and J ends, which lost 4 bases and 6 bases, there was a span of 7 bases. The CDR3 DNA follows: TGCGCCAGCAGCGTTTTGTCCGGGGAGCTGTTTTTT. Amino acids: CASSVLSGELFF.

This clonotype was counted ten times or more. V and J are TRBV29-1 and TRBJ2-7; 9 nucleotides agree with TRBD2. The CDR3 consists of 13 residues. Germline V lookup: CDR1 SQVTM, CDR2 ANQGSEA. V lost 5 bases, J lost 2 bases, and 4 bases stayed unmatched. The CDR3 reads CSVIPSGTYEQYF. The CDR3 DNA sequence: TGCAGCGTTATTCCTAGCGGGACCTACGAGCAGTACTTC.

Comment on this clonotype: The junction differs from germline at one of its ends, possibly a read error. V and J are TRBV6-1 and TRBJ2-5; the match to TRBD1 covers 7 bases. The CDR3 sequence is 15 residues long. Per the germline V gene, CDR1 is MNHNS and CDR2 is SASEGT. The CDR3 protein is CASSEGTVRSETQYF. In DNA, the CDR3 is TGTGCCAGTAGTGAAGGGACAGTCCGGAGTGAGACCCAGTACTTC.

In this sample, this clonotype turned up a few times. The chain is built from TRBV5-1 and TRBJ2-7; TRBD2 might be the D (6 bases). The CDR3 length is 14 residues. Germline loops: CDR1 SGHRS, CDR2 YFSETQ. The V end lost 0 bases, the J end lost 3 bases, and 10 bases lay between the germline ends. The CDR3 DNA is TGCGCCAGCAGCTTGGCCGCGGGGCGCTACGAGCAGTACTTC. Its translation: CASSLAAGRYEQYF.

The chain joins TRBV7-3 to TRBJ1-1; 9 bases are a match to TRBD1. The J segment lost 9 bases and the V segment lost 5 bases, leaving 16 bases of the junction unmatched. The germline gives CDR1 SGHTA, CDR2 FQGTGA. The CDR3 contains 16 residues. CDR3 amino acids: CASSQGTGSRLDKAFF. The CDR3 bases are TGTGCCAGCAGCCAGGGGACAGGGTCCCGTCTCGATAAAGCTTTCTTT.

This clonotype was recorded many times. The V and J genes are TRBV27 and TRBJ2-7; TRBD2 matches 8 bases. J gave up 4 bases and V 4 bases, and 3 bases lay outside the gene matches. Germline CDR1 reads MNHEY; CDR2 reads SMNVEV (reference sequence). The CDR3 is made up of 13 amino acids. In DNA, the CDR3 is TGTGCCAGCAGTTACCAGCGGGAGTACGAGCAGTACTTC. This encodes CASSYQREYEQYF.

This clonotype was counted at least ten times. The chain employs TRBV20-1 and TRBJ1-1, with TRBD1 matching over 9 bases. Germline lookup yields CDR1 DFQATT and CDR2 SNEGSKA (reference sequence). V lost 3 bases and J lost 1; bases outside the gene matches: 9. CDR3 size: 16 residues. Here the CDR3 DNA reads TGCAGTGCTAGGCTGCGGGACAGGGAGGGGAACACTGAAGCTTTCTTT. It translates to CSARLRDREGNTEAFF.

The J gene is TRBJ2-7, the V gene TRBV28, with 8 bases identical to TRBD2. CDR3 length: 15 amino acids. V lost 4 bases to trimming and J lost 0 bases; unmatched junction nucleotides: 5. Germline CDR1 is MDHEN and CDR2 is SYDVKM. This CDR3 is CASSYSGKPSYEQYF. The CDR3, as DNA: TGTGCCAGCAGTTATAGCGGGAAACCCTCCTACGAGCAGTACTTC.

This clonotype was picked up many times. The CDR3 sequence: CASERGEGYTF. The CDR3 DNA reads as TGTGCCAGCGAACGGGGAGAGGGCTACACCTTC. The chain employs TRBV11-3 and TRBJ1-2; D not certain. CDR1 SGHNT and CDR2 YENEEA come from the germline V gene. The CDR3 extends over 11 amino acids. Between the trimmed V and J ends, which lost 8 bases and 8 bases, there was a span of 12 bases.

With respect to this clonotype: This clone may be a read error of a much larger clone one base away. This sequence joins TRBV27 and TRBJ1-4, with D uncertain. The V end lost 6 bases, the J end lost 8 bases, and 13 bases lay between the germline ends. CDR3 length equals 13 residues. The V gene's germline CDR1 is MNHEY and CDR2 SMNVEV (reference sequence). The CDR3 spells CASRPLEVEKLFF. The CDR3, as DNA: TGTGCCAGCAGACCCCTCGAAGTGGAAAAACTGTTTTTT.

This clonotype was counted ten times or more. The rearrangement joins TRBV5-1 to TRBJ2-1, with TRBD2 identical over 10 bases. Germline loops: CDR1 SGHRS, CDR2 YFSETQ. V lost 5 bases to trimming and J lost 6 bases; unmatched junction nucleotides: 8. This CDR3 region has 15 residues. CDR3 sequence reads: CASRPTSGYLNEQFF. The CDR3, as DNA: TGCGCCAGCAGGCCGACTAGCGGGTATCTCAATGAGCAGTTCTTC.

This clonotype occurred many times. The chain uses TRBV7-3 and TRBJ2-3; D is possibly TRBD2 (6 bases). The V gene's germline CDR1 is SGHTA and CDR2 FQGTGA. The CDR3 consists of 12 residues. V lost 5 bases, J lost 10 bases, and 13 bases lay in between. The CDR3 DNA reads as TGTGCCAGCAGCGAGGGCGGGGTGGCGCAGTATTTT. This encodes CASSEGGVAQYF.

This clonotype was picked up many times. The V call is TRBV24-1, the J call TRBJ2-1, with TRBD2 identical over 7 bases. V gave up 9 bases and J gave up 7 bases; unmatched junction bases: 8. CDR3 size: 13 residues. Germline V CDR1 and CDR2: KGHDR, SFDVKD. CDR3 protein: CATGGGWGNEQFF. The CDR3 coding sequence is TGTGCCACCGGGGGGGGTTGGGGGAATGAGCAGTTCTTC.

This clonotype appeared many times. This chain joins TRBV12-3 or TRBV12-4 and TRBJ1-5; D might be TRBD1 (6 bases). The CDR3 contains 14 residues. The V and J ends lost 8 bases and 2 bases respectively, with 13 bases between them. In DNA form, the CDR3 reads TGTGCCAGCCTTGCAGGGGCGGGCAATCAGCCCCAGCATTTT. It is translated as CASLAGAGNQPQHF.

The V gene is TRBV29-1, the J gene TRBJ2-7; tentative D call: TRBD2 (6 bases). Trimming took off 8 bases at V and 7 bases at J, with 18 bases between the two ends. Looked up from germline, CDR1 is SQVTM and CDR2 is ANQGSEA. The CDR3 covers 12 residues. For the CDR3, the DNA is TGCAGCTCCTCTAGGGGAGGTGGGGAGCAGTACTTC. Translation: CSSSRGGGEQYF.

V and J are TRBV5-1 and TRBJ1-6; 10 bases match TRBD1. V lost 0 bases to trimming and J lost 10 bases; unmatched junction nucleotides: 16. There are 19 residues in the CDR3. Germline CDR1 reads SGHRS; CDR2 reads YFSETQ. In nucleotides, the CDR3 is TGCGCCAGCAGCTTGGACCCGGGACAGGGGCATCTCGGTAGATCACCCCTCCACTTT. Translated: CASSLDPGQGHLGRSPLHF. Filled out from reference TRBV5-1 and TRBJ1-6, the complete variable domain reads KAGVTQTPRYLIKTRGQQVTLSCSPISGHRSVSWYQQTPGQGLQFLFEYFSETQRNKGNFPGRFSGRQFSNSRSEMNVSTLELGDSALYLCASSLDPGQGHLGRSPLHFGNGTRLTVT.